This T cell receptor beta chain was retrieved from a study of shared clonotypes between healthy human individuals. Study results and limitations: Clonotype sharing among the donors was expected to vary with sequencing depth.

This clone showed up just a few times. What it binds is unknown. The same CDR3 is also encoded by other DNA sequences in this sample. CD8 cells regarded as naive lacked CD45RO, were positively chosen for CCR7, and omitted terminally differentiated effector memory CD45RA+ cells. The CDR3 is made up of 14 amino acids. Germline loops: CDR1 SGHRS, CDR2 YFSETQ. Trimming shortened V by 0 bases and J by 0 bases, and 7 bases separated the two germline ends. Method: immunoSEQ multiplex PCR; TCRdb's copy keeps in-frame clones and lacks some. The profile shows fewer than 850,000 clones, just over 95% of them singletons.

The receptor comes from a man aged 30 to 45 in good health. The sequencing sample was made of naive CD8+ T cells sorted from blood. The chain uses TRBV5-1 and TRBJ2-7; possibly TRBD2 for D (5 bases). CDR3 loop: CASSLAGNSYEQYF. The DNA of the CDR3 is TGCGCCAGCAGCTTGGCGGGGAACTCCTACGAGCAGTACTTC.